The entry below gives a single TCR beta chain sequence along with its context. Its target is not known. Genomic DNA acted as the template from which TCR beta VDJ combination and CDR3 sequence profiling were carried out. TCRdb recomputed calls from the reads with MiXCR, one row per CDR3 protein. The sample holds 90,000 to 130,000 distinct CDR3 sequences; around 50% are singletons and the top ten take around 32%. This entry belongs to a study of CD8+CD57+ T cells in acquired aplastic anemia. Study-level background: Mean DNA quantity obtained from sorted CD4+ and CD8+ cells was about 3 ug. Overall study findings and caveats: Levels of CD8+ Simpson's diversity were not significantly distinct in patients versus controls.

The CDR3 is 15 amino acids. The germline V gene encodes CDR1 LNHDA and CDR2 SQIVND (reference sequence). The junction had 5 bases not matched to a gene; V was cut back by 3 bases and J by 4 bases. The receptor's source is a human donor in good health, serving as a control. Source material: sorted CD4+, CD8+, or CD8+CD57+ T cells (not recorded which) from PBMCs. The chain couples TRBV19 to TRBJ2-3; 9 bases match TRBD2. CDR3 coding DNA: TGTGCCAGTAGTATTATAGCGGGGGCGTCAGATACGCAGTATTTT. It codes for CASSIIAGASDTQYF.